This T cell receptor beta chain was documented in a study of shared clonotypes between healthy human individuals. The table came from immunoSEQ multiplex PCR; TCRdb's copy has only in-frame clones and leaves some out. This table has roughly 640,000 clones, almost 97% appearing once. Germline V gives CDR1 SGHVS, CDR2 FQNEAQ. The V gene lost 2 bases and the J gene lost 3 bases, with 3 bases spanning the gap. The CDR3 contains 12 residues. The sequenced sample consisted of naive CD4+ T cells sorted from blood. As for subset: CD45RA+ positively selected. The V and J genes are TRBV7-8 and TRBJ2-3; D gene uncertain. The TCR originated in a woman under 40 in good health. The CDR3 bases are TGTGCCAGCAGCTTACTGACAGATACGCAGTATTTT. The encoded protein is CASSLLTDTQYF.